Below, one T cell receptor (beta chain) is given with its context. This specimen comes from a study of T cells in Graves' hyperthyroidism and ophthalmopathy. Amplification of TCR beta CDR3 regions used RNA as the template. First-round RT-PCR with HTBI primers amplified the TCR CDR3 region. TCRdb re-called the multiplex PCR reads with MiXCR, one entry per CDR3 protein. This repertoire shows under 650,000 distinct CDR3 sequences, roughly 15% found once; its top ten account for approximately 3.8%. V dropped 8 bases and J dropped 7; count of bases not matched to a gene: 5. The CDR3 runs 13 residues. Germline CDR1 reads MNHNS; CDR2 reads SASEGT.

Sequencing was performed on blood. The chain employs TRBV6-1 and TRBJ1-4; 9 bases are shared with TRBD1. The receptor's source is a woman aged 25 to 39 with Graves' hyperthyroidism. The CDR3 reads CASSRDRVEKLFF. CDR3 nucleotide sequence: TGTGCCAGCTCTCGGGACAGGGTTGAAAAACTGTTTTTT.